The 24 T cell receptor beta chains reported below all come from one sample, sequenced in a study of blood T cells in healthy people across ages. Together with a sample-barcoded 5' primer, a J-beta primer mix was included in a second PCR lasting roughly 6 to 12 cycles. TCRdb passed the 5' RACE reads through MiXCR, listing each CDR3 protein once. The sample lists hundreds of thousands of distinct CDR3 sequences; roughly 50% were seen once. What was sequenced was blood. The receptors were sampled from a man aged 25 to 45 in good health.

In this sample, this clonotype turned up a few times. The J gene is TRBJ2-5, the V gene TRBV4-2; D tentatively reads TRBD1 or TRBD2 (5 bases each). Trimming stripped 0 bases from V and 4 bases from J, with 9 bases between. Per germline, CDR1 LGHNA and CDR2 YNFKEQ. CDR3 length: 14 amino acids. The CDR3 sequence is CASSQDGAPETQYF. CDR3 sequence (DNA): TGTGCCAGCAGCCAAGACGGGGCACCAGAGACCCAGTACTTC.

The V call is TRBV3-1, the J call TRBJ2-7; tentatively, D is TRBD2 (6 bases). The CDR3 loop spans 14 amino acids. Germline loops: CDR1 LGHDT, CDR2 YNNKEL (reference sequence). The V end lost 5 bases, the J end lost 6 bases, and 17 bases lay between the germline ends. CDR3 sequence (DNA): TGTGCCAGCAGCGAGGGTTTTGGCGGGGCCGAGCAGTACTTC. Encoded protein: CASSEGFGGAEQYF.

This clonotype was seen only a few times. The rearrangement joins TRBV12-3 or TRBV12-4 to TRBJ1-2; TRBD1 is a possible D gene (5 bases). The CDR3 contains 15 residues. Trimming shortened V by 7 bases and J by 3 bases, and 18 bases separated the two germline ends. The chain's CDR3 is CASTPGGVPYYGYTF. CDR3 in DNA: TGTGCCAGCACCCCTGGGGGGGTTCCCTACTATGGCTACACCTTC.

This clonotype came up a few times. The rearrangement uses TRBV7-9 and TRBJ1-2; TRBD1 agrees at 8 bases. This CDR3 is built from 15 residues. The germline V gene encodes CDR1 SEHNR and CDR2 FQNEAQ (reference sequence). With V trimmed by 5 bases and J by 0 bases, 5 bases remained unmatched. CDR3 coding DNA: TGTGCCAGCAGCCGAGCGACAGGGGCTAACTATGGCTACACCTTC. Translated, it gives CASSRATGANYGYTF.

The V gene is TRBV4-2, the J gene TRBJ2-6, with TRBD1 as a possible D gene (5 bases). The V and J ends lost 1 base and 0 bases respectively, with 7 bases between them. The CDR3 spans 16 residues. Germline V gene lookup returns CDR1 LGHNA and CDR2 YNFKEQ. In DNA, the CDR3 is TGTGCCAGCAGCCAAGTCACAGGCTCTGGGGCCAACGTCCTGACTTTC. Translating gives CASSQVTGSGANVLTF.

This clonotype was seen a few times. The rearrangement uses TRBV21-1 and TRBJ1-4; TRBD1 reflects the table's D call only, with no check against the DNA. TRBV21-1 is flagged as a pseudogene. This CDR3 contains 16 residues. CDR3 sequence reads: CASRIWKGRRWEKLFF. CDR3 nucleotide sequence: TGTGCCAGCCGCATATGGAAAGGGCGAAGGTGGGAAAAACTGTTTTTT.

This clonotype was found a few times. The CDR3 protein is CASSPGTGNRGYTF. CDR3 in DNA: TGCGCCAGCAGCCCCGGGACAGGGAATCGTGGCTACACCTTC. The genes are TRBV4-1 and TRBJ1-2, with 9 bases lining up with TRBD1. This CDR3 spans 14 amino acids. In germline, CDR1 is MGHRA, CDR2 YSYEKL. V trimming: 4 bases; J trimming: 7 bases; junction bases outside the gene matches: 7.

The rearrangement uses TRBV4-2 and TRBJ1-5; 7 nucleotides line up with TRBD1. Losses at the gene ends were 0 bases for V and 4 bases for J; bases not matched to a gene: 9. Germline V gene lookup returns CDR1 LGHNA and CDR2 YNFKEQ. This CDR3 has 17 amino acids. The CDR3 DNA sequence: TGTGCCAGCAGCCAAGAGGGGGGGGCAGGGGGGAATCAGCCCCAGCATTTT. It is translated as CASSQEGGAGGNQPQHF.

This clonotype was seen repeatedly, ten times or more. The chain combines TRBV10-3 with TRBJ2-7; 9 positions agree with TRBD1. The CDR3 consists of 15 residues. V was pared by 7 bases and J by 1 base, with 8 bases of the junction left unmatched. Germline CDR1 ENHRY, CDR2 SYGVKD. Written as DNA, the CDR3 is TGTGCCATCACCAGCCGGGACAGGGATTCCTACGAGCAGTACTTC. This codes for CAITSRDRDSYEQYF.

This clonotype was picked up many times. The chain joins TRBV3-1 to TRBJ2-5; D unclear. Germline V gene lookup returns CDR1 LGHDT and CDR2 YNNKEL (reference sequence). This CDR3 is built from 12 residues. The V and J ends lost 1 base and 3 bases respectively, with 3 bases between them. The CDR3 DNA sequence: TGTGCCAGCAGCCAAGGGGAAGAGACCCAGTACTTC. This codes for CASSQGEETQYF.

This chain connects TRBV20-1 to TRBJ1-4, with 8 bases identical to TRBD1. Germline loops: CDR1 DFQATT, CDR2 SNEGSKA (reference sequence). The CDR3 sequence is 13 residues long. The junction had 7 bases not matched to a gene; V was cut back by 5 bases and J by 8 bases. CDR3 in amino acids: CSALDRVGEKLFF. CDR3 DNA: TGCAGTGCTTTGGACAGGGTGGGAGAAAAACTGTTTTTT.

This clonotype occurred once. The V call is TRBV18, the J call TRBJ2-2; 9 bases fit TRBD2. The V gene end was trimmed by 5 bases and the J gene end by 3 bases; junction bases not matched to a gene: 10. The CDR3 length is 17 residues. Looked up from germline, CDR1 is KGHSH and CDR2 is LQKENI. The chain's CDR3 is CASSEMSGGPYTGELFF. In nucleotides, the CDR3 is TGTGCCAGCTCAGAGATGAGCGGGGGGCCCTACACCGGGGAGCTGTTTTTT.

This sequence joins TRBV4-1 and TRBJ2-3; 9 bases map to TRBD1. CDR1 is MGHRA and CDR2 is YSYEKL in the germline V gene. The CDR3 sequence is 16 residues long. Trimming took 4 bases from V and 5 from J; bases not matched to a gene: 10. The CDR3 loop is CASSPQTGGSGDTQYF. CDR3 coding DNA: TGCGCCAGCAGCCCACAGACAGGGGGAAGTGGAGATACGCAGTATTTT.

This clonotype occurred a few times. The chain carries TRBV6-2 or TRBV6-3 and TRBJ2-5; no clear D. The CDR3 runs to 12 residues. Germline V gene lookup returns CDR1 MNHEY and CDR2 SVGEGT. The germline V and J ends were trimmed by 5 bases and 11 bases, with 15 bases remaining between them. This chain's CDR3 is CASSTGFPEQYF. The CDR3 DNA reads as TGTGCCAGCAGTACCGGGTTTCCGGAGCAGTACTTC.

This clonotype has only a few counts. The chain has TRBV4-3 and TRBJ2-3; no clear D gene. Trimming shortened V by 2 bases and J by 4 bases, and 10 bases separated the two germline ends. CDR3 size: 14 residues. The germline gives CDR1 LGHNA, CDR2 YSLEER. The CDR3 sequence is CASSQKSAADTQYF. The DNA for the CDR3 is TGCGCCAGCAGCCAAAAATCCGCGGCAGATACGCAGTATTTT.

This chain links TRBV28 with TRBJ2-1, with 11 bases matching TRBD2. Judging by the DNA end, TRBJ2-7 fits better; the J call may be wrong. Germline V gene lookup returns CDR1 MDHEN and CDR2 SYDVKM. The CDR3 has 17 amino acids. The CDR3 sequence: CASSDSSGGTSYNEQYF. CDR3 nucleotide sequence: TGTGCCAGCAGCGATTCTAGCGGGGGGACCTCCTACAATGAGCAGTACTTC.

The rearrangement uses TRBV20-1 and TRBJ1-6; perhaps TRBD1 as D (5 bases). Germline-derived CDR1 and CDR2 are DFQATT and SNEGSKA (reference sequence). The V gene lost 3 bases and the J gene lost 7 bases, with 16 bases spanning the gap. This CDR3 has 15 residues. Here the CDR3 DNA reads TGCAGTGCTAGTCTATCGGGAAAGGGGAATTCACCCCTCCACTTT. This codes for CSASLSGKGNSPLHF.

The chain joins TRBV5-5 to TRBJ2-1, with 8 bases that match TRBD1. CDR3 length: 15 residues. V trimming: 5 bases; J trimming: 8 bases; junction bases outside the gene matches: 12. CDR1 is SGHKS and CDR2 is YYEKEE in the germline V gene (reference sequence). The CDR3 sequence: CASSDGQGMVYEQFF. CDR3 bases: TGTGCCAGCAGTGACGGACAGGGCATGGTATATGAGCAGTTCTTC.

The chain uses TRBV3-1 and TRBJ1-1, with D perhaps TRBD1 (5 bases). The ends were cut back, 4 bases at V and 1 base at J, with 10 bases in the middle. Germline CDR1 LGHDT, CDR2 YNNKEL (reference sequence). There are 14 residues in the CDR3. CDR3 sequence reads: CASSRHQGNTEAFF. The CDR3 DNA follows: TGTGCCAGCAGCCGTCATCAGGGGAACACTGAAGCTTTCTTT.

The rearrangement joins TRBV24-1 to TRBJ2-7, with a weak D call TRBD2 (6 bases). V lost 4 bases and J 4 bases, leaving 22 bases between the germline ends. Per germline, CDR1 KGHDR and CDR2 SFDVKD. This CDR3 spans 17 amino acids. The CDR3 is CATSDYSGTGDRYEQYF. Written as DNA, the CDR3 is TGTGCCACCAGTGACTACTCCGGGACGGGGGATCGGTACGAGCAGTACTTC.

The J gene is TRBJ2-7, the V gene TRBV4-1; 8 bases agree with TRBD1. This CDR3 contains 12 residues. V dropped 6 bases and J dropped 9; count of bases not matched to a gene: 7. The V gene's germline CDR1 is MGHRA and CDR2 YSYEKL. CDR3 amino acids: CASRGQGSAQYF. Here the CDR3 DNA reads TGCGCCAGCAGAGGACAGGGAAGCGCGCAGTACTTC.

Comment on this clonotype: A much larger clone lies a single base off, so this may be a read error. CDR3 in DNA: TGTGCCAGCAGCTTAACCGAAAGGGGCAGGCTAGTCAAAAACATTCAGTACTTC. It yields the protein CASSLTERGRLVKNIQYF. J is TRBJ2-4 and V is TRBV7-9; D is perhaps TRBD1 (5 bases). This CDR3 has 18 residues. V lost 2 bases to trimming and J lost 3 bases, with 20 bases between them. Per germline, CDR1 SEHNR and CDR2 FQNEAQ (reference sequence).

Remarks on this clonotype: Compared with germline, one end of the junction differs, possibly owing to a read error. The gene calls are TRBV5-1 and TRBJ1-2; tentatively, D is TRBD1 (6 bases). Per the germline V gene, CDR1 is SGHRS and CDR2 is YFSETQ. The CDR3 extends over 15 amino acids. CDR3 protein: CVSSWGHGIGYGYTF. The CDR3 coding sequence is TGCGTCAGCAGCTGGGGACACGGGATCGGCTATGGCTACACCTTC.

This clonotype has a count of ten or more. The V gene is TRBV7-2, the J gene TRBJ2-1, with no clear D. V was cut by 5 bases and J by 7 bases, with 18 bases left in between. Germline CDR1 and CDR2: SGHTA and FQGNSA. This CDR3 is 15 amino acids long. The DNA of the CDR3 is TGTGCCAGCAGCGAAATGACTGGTGCGGTGAATGAGCAGTTCTTC. It specifies CASSEMTGAVNEQFF.